This T cell receptor (beta chain) was retrieved from a study of siplizumab effects on memory and regulatory T cells. The data were produced by immunoSEQ multiplex PCR, yet TCRdb's version contains in-frame clones alone and is incomplete. This sample has approximately 94,000 clones, with about 96% found just once. With respect to this clone: Antigen unknown.

Study results and caveats: Major contributors to the alloresponse seemed to be naive T cells, which also appeared more diverse than memory cells. Naive or memory phenotype was unassignable for roughly 75-95% of proliferating CD4+ or CD8+ clones.

CDR3 length equals 15 residues. Looked up from germline, CDR1 is MDHEN and CDR2 is SYDVKM. Trimming took 2 bases from V and 1 from J, leaving 10 bases between them. Sequenced: naive CD4+ T cells sorted from blood. The chain joins TRBV28 to TRBJ2-3; D gene ambiguous. This clonotype was sampled from a human donor in good health. The CDR3 region is CASSLAGRRTDTQYF. For the CDR3, the DNA is TGTGCCAGCAGTTTAGCCGGCCGACGCACAGATACGCAGTATTTT.